One sample yielded the 20 T cell receptor beta chains listed below, sequenced in a study of T cell responses to AZD1222 COVID-19 vaccine. Using immunoSEQ multiplex PCR, the repertoire was profiled, and TCRdb retains in-frame clones only, with some absent. The sample includes 150,000 to 200,000 clones, 90% to 95% of them seen just once. This specimen was peripheral blood, taken 28 days after the second AZD1222 dose. The source is an adult who received the AZD1222 COVID-19 vaccine.

The chain has TRBV21-1 and TRBJ2-5; TRBD2 reflects the table's D call only, with no check against the DNA. TRBV21-1 constitutes a pseudogene. This CDR3 contains 13 residues. The CDR3 is CASRKIAQETQYF. CDR3 in DNA: TGTGCCAGCAGGAAAATAGCTCAAGAGACCCAGTACTTC.

The V call is TRBV24-1, the J call TRBJ2-7; weak D call: TRBD1 (5 bases). V was cut by 4 bases and J by 7 bases, with 13 bases left in between. Germline assignment: CDR1 KGHDR and CDR2 SFDVKD. The CDR3 totals 13 residues. The CDR3 DNA reads TGTGCCACCAGTGACCCCAGGGCCAGGGAGCAGTACTTC. It encodes CATSDPRAREQYF.

The chain carries TRBV7-9 and TRBJ1-1, with D maybe TRBD1 (6 bases). Trimming shortened V by 5 bases and J by 10 bases, and 20 bases separated the two germline ends. Germline CDR1 SEHNR, CDR2 FQNEAQ (reference sequence). The CDR3 has 14 amino acids. This chain's CDR3 is CASSRGRTGSPAFF. DNA for the CDR3: TGTGCCAGCAGCCGTGGGAGAACAGGGAGTCCAGCTTTCTTT.

The table lists this clone with a few counts. The rearrangement links TRBV21-1 to TRBJ2-1; TRBD2 is taken as the D call from the table, unchecked against the DNA. TRBV21-1 is deemed a pseudogene. The CDR3 totals 18 residues. CDR3 residues: CASSKQRPRTRNYNEQFF. DNA for the CDR3: TGTGCCAGCAGCAAACAACGTCCCAGGACTAGGAATTACAATGAGCAGTTCTTC.

The sample holds a few counts of this clone. The gene calls are TRBV25-1 and TRBJ1-1; the D is unclear. This CDR3 has 12 amino acids. V lost 3 bases and J 10 bases, leaving 12 bases between the germline ends. Germline V lookup: CDR1 MGHDK, CDR2 SYGVNS. The CDR3 reads CASSESGLGAFF. CDR3 DNA sequence: TGTGCCAGCAGTGAGAGCGGGTTGGGAGCTTTCTTT.

The chain uses TRBV14 and TRBJ1-6; unclear D gene. Trimming removed 1 base from V and 10 bases from J, with 11 bases in between. Germline CDR1 reads SGHDN; CDR2 reads FVKESK. This CDR3 contains 14 residues. CDR3 bases: TGTGCCAGCAGCCAAGGGGCGCCGAGGTCACCCCTCCACTTT. Amino acid sequence: CASSQGAPRSPLHF.

The rearrangement joins TRBV6-5 to TRBJ2-7; 7 bases line up with TRBD1. The J segment lost 2 bases and the V segment lost 5 bases, leaving 6 bases of the junction unmatched. The CDR3 contains 14 residues. Germline V CDR1 and CDR2: MNHEY, SVGAGI. The CDR3 reads CASSRRDRTYEQYF. CDR3 sequence (DNA): TGTGCCAGCAGTCGCCGGGACAGAACCTACGAGCAGTACTTC.

The rearrangement uses TRBV28 and TRBJ2-2; 9 nucleotides match TRBD2. The V and J ends lost 5 bases and 7 bases, in that order; junction bases with no gene match: 5. Germline CDR1 reads MDHEN; CDR2 reads SYDVKM. The CDR3 is 14 amino acids. In nucleotides, the CDR3 is TGTGCCAGCAGTAGGACTAGCGAGGACGGGGAGCTGTTTTTT. This sequence encodes CASSRTSEDGELFF.

This chain links TRBV6-2 or TRBV6-3 with TRBJ1-2; 7 bases are shared with TRBD1. This CDR3 has 15 residues. V shed 3 bases, J shed 4 bases, and the junction held 8 bases outside the gene matches. In germline, CDR1 is MNHEY, CDR2 SVGEGT. The chain's CDR3 is CASSYATGLGYGYTF. In nucleotides, the CDR3 is TGTGCCAGCAGTTATGCGACAGGGCTCGGCTATGGCTACACCTTC.

This clone has only one observation. The chain has TRBV14 and TRBJ1-1, with 8 bases matching TRBD1. The germline CDR1 and CDR2 sequences are SGHDN and FVKESK. The junction had 2 bases not matched to a gene; V was cut back by 4 bases and J by 4 bases. CDR3 size: 13 residues. The CDR3 region is CASSRDRGTEAFF. CDR3 nucleotide sequence: TGTGCCAGCAGCCGTGACAGGGGCACTGAAGCTTTCTTT.

V is TRBV27 and J is TRBJ1-4, with a possible D match to TRBD1 (5 bases). This CDR3 has 18 amino acids. Germline-derived CDR1 and CDR2 are MNHEY and SMNVEV (reference sequence). With 5 bases removed from V and 7 bases from J, the gap between germline ends came to 26 bases. For the CDR3, the DNA is TGTGCCAGCAGTCTGAACGGGGGTCTACTTGATTTACGTGAAAAACTGTTTTTT. It is translated as CASSLNGGLLDLREKLFF.

The V gene is TRBV27, the J gene TRBJ2-1; D remains ambiguous. The CDR3 has 13 residues. V lost 2 bases and J lost 10, with 12 bases in between. From germline, CDR1 is MNHEY and CDR2 SMNVEV (reference sequence). The DNA of the CDR3 is TGTGCCAGCAGTTTAGGAGTTCGGCGGGAGCAGTTCTTC. It translates to CASSLGVRREQFF.

The rearrangement uses TRBV6-1 and TRBJ1-2; D not resolved. The CDR3 consists of 13 residues. CDR1 and CDR2 (germline): MNHNS, SASEGT. Trimming removed 1 base at V and 4 bases at J, with 7 bases between. The CDR3 coding sequence is TGTGCCAGCAGTGAAGGAGGGCGCTATGGCTACACCTTC. Its protein is CASSEGGRYGYTF.

V usage is TRBV15 and J usage is TRBJ1-5; D is unresolved. The CDR3 has 14 residues. CDR1 and CDR2 (germline): LNHNV, YYDKDF (reference sequence). With 3 bases removed from V and 6 bases from J, the gap between germline ends came to 12 bases. CDR3 DNA sequence: TGTGCCACCAGCAGGGGCCTCGGCATTCAGCCCCAGCATTTT. It specifies CATSRGLGIQPQHF.

The CDR3 loop reads CASSLGTGWAYGYTF. The CDR3 DNA follows: TGTGCCAGCAGCTTAGGGACAGGGTGGGCATATGGCTACACCTTC. The rearrangement uses TRBV7-8 and TRBJ1-2; 8 bases agree with TRBD1. This CDR3 contains 15 residues. V lost 1 base, J lost 5 bases, and 6 bases stayed unmatched. Germline loops: CDR1 SGHVS, CDR2 FQNEAQ. The whole variable domain, remainder taken from reference TRBV7-8 and TRBJ1-2, is GAGVSQSPRYKVAKRGQDVALRCDPISGHVSLFWYQQALGQGPEFLTYFQNEAQLDKSGLPSDRFFAERPEGSVSTLKIQRTQQEDSAVYLCASSLGTGWAYGYTFGSGTRLTVV.

The gene calls are TRBV29-1 and TRBJ2-5; a possible D gene is TRBD1 (5 bases). This CDR3 spans 14 amino acids. V lost 0 bases to trimming and J lost 3 bases, with 11 bases between them. CDR1 SQVTM and CDR2 ANQGSEA come from the germline V gene. DNA of the CDR3: TGCAGCGTTGAAGATGGCTCAGGGAAAGAGACCCAGTACTTC. Translation: CSVEDGSGKETQYF. Drawing the rest from reference TRBV29-1 and TRBJ2-5, the complete variable domain is SAVISQKPSRDICQRGTSLTIQCQVDSQVTMMFWYRQQPGQSLTLIATANQGSEATYESGFVIDKFPISRPNLTFSTLTVSNMSPEDSSIYLCSVEDGSGKETQYFGPGTRLLVL.

The rearrangement joins TRBV6-6 to TRBJ2-7; 7 positions match TRBD1. With 11 bases clipped from V and 7 bases from J, the junction kept 14 bases outside the gene matches. Germline V CDR1 and CDR2: MNHNY, SVGAGI (reference sequence). The length of the CDR3 is 13 residues. The DNA for the CDR3 is TGTGCCTGCCGGGACAGCCCCCTGTGGGAGCAGTACTTC. This translates into CACRDSPLWEQYF.

The chain carries TRBV9 and TRBJ2-7; D possibly corresponds to TRBD1 (5 bases). V gave up 0 bases and J gave up 2 bases, with 12 bases separating them. Looked up from germline, CDR1 is SGDLS and CDR2 is YYNGEE. This CDR3 spans 15 amino acids. CDR3 sequence (DNA): TGTGCCAGCAGCGTAGGACAGTCGAGTACCTACGAGCAGTACTTC. This gives the protein CASSVGQSSTYEQYF.

The chain combines TRBV9 with TRBJ2-1, with 8 bases matching TRBD2. The CDR3 covers 16 residues. Germline values: CDR1 SGDLS, CDR2 YYNGEE. J was trimmed by 5 bases and V by 2 bases; bases with no gene match: 9. In DNA form, the CDR3 reads TGTGCCAGCAGCGTTTCCGGGAGGGGTCCTAACAATGAGCAGTTCTTC. The encoded protein is CASSVSGRGPNNEQFF.

This CDR3 reads CASSAQGAFSYEQYF. In nucleotides, the CDR3 is TGTGCCAGCAGCGCACAGGGGGCTTTCTCCTACGAGCAGTACTTC. The V call is TRBV5-5, the J call TRBJ2-7; 9 nucleotides align to TRBD1. The germline CDR1 and CDR2 sequences are SGHKS and YYEKEE (reference sequence). The trim removed 4 bases at V and 0 bases at J, leaving 5 bases unmatched. This CDR3 is built from 15 residues.